A selection of T cell receptor beta chains follows, all from one sample in a study of shared clonotypes between healthy human individuals. Some clones are missing from TCRdb's copy, which holds only in-frame ones; the method was immunoSEQ multiplex PCR. The sample lists 150,000 to 200,000 clones, approximately 92% occurring once. Sequencing used naive CD4+ T cells sorted from blood. The receptors stem from a woman younger than 45 in good health. Both conserved end residues are part of each CDR3. The order of the fields is J gene, V gene, clone size, D gene, CDR3 DNA, CDR3 protein. D genes are given only for firm matches. Size tells how often a clone was seen (once, few, many) or the class of an expanded clone, and some rows leave it out.

>TRBJ2-7|TRBV28|NA|NA
TGTGCCAGCAGAGATTCGACAGATGGCTACGAGCAGTACTTC
CASRDSTDGYEQYF
>TRBJ2-1|TRBV6-1|NA|TRBD2
TGTGCCAGCAGACTCCGACTAGCGGGAGCTGTTGAGCAGTTCTTC
CASRLRLAGAVEQFF
>TRBJ2-7|TRBV19|NA|NA
TGTGCCAGTAGTATCGGGGGACCTACCTACGAGCAGTACTTC
CASSIGGPTYEQYF
>TRBJ2-2|TRBV5-1|NA|TRBD1
TGCGCCAGCAGCACAAACGACAGGGCCGGGGAGCTGTTTTTT
CASSTNDRAGELFF
>TRBJ2-1|TRBV27|NA|NA
TGTGCCAGCAGTCCTCGCTCGGGCTCCTACAATGAGCAGTTCTTC
CASSPRSGSYNEQFF
>TRBJ2-1|TRBV19|NA|TRBD1
TGTGCCAGTAGCTTACTGCAGGGGGCGCGTGAGCAGTTCTTC
CASSLLQGAREQFF
>TRBJ2-5|TRBV5-4|NA|NA
TGTGCCAGCAGTCTGGCCTGGACCCGGCCTGGAGAGACCCAGTACTTC
CASSLAWTRPGETQYF
>TRBJ2-7|TRBV6-6|once|NA
TGTGCCAGCACCCAAGGCTCGGGCGGAAACGAGCAGTACTTC
CASTQGSGGNEQYF
>TRBJ1-2|TRBV19|NA|NA
TGTGCCAGTAGTCAAGGATATGGCTACACCTTC
CASSQGYGYTF
>TRBJ2-7|TRBV4-2|once|NA
TGTGCCAGCAGCTTGGACCACTCACTAGTGGTCGAGCAGTACTTC
CASSLDHSLVVEQYF
>TRBJ2-2|TRBV30|once|NA
TGTGCCTGGAGCCGAGGGGTTTCCGGGGAGCTGTTTTTT
CAWSRGVSGELFF
>TRBJ2-7|TRBV11-2|NA|NA
TGTGCCAGCAGCCCAGAAAGGCTAGGTCGCTACGAGCAGTACTTC
CASSPERLGRYEQYF
>TRBJ2-7|TRBV27|NA|TRBD2
TGTGCCAGCAGTTTTAGGAGCGGGGGGTCCTACGAGCAGTACTTC
CASSFRSGGSYEQYF
>TRBJ2-7|TRBV7-2|NA|TRBD2
TGTGCCAGCAGCTATAGGGCTAGCGGGAGGGTTACCTACGAGCAGTACTTC
CASSYRASGRVTYEQYF
>TRBJ1-1|TRBV11-2|NA|TRBD1
TGTGCCAGCAGCTTATTCGACAGGGGGATCACTGAAGCTTTCTTT
CASSLFDRGITEAFF
>TRBJ1-1|TRBV5-4|once|NA
TGTGCCAGCAGCTCCCCGGGGTCCCTTAACACTGAAGCTTTCTTT
CASSSPGSLNTEAFF
>TRBJ2-7|TRBV5-1|NA|NA
TGCGCCAGCAGCCCCCCCAGCGACGAGCAGTACTTC
CASSPPSDEQYF
>TRBJ2-7|TRBV29-1|once|TRBD1
TGCAGCGTTGGTGGGACAGGGGGCTACGAGCAGTACTTC
CSVGGTGGYEQYF
>TRBJ2-5|TRBV7-2|NA|NA
TGTGCCAGCAGCTTAGTTAGGGGAGAGCAGACCCAGTACTTC
CASSLVRGEQTQYF
>TRBJ1-4|TRBV18|NA|NA
TGTGCCAGCTCGCCGGTCAAGACAACTAATGAAAAACTGTTTTTT
CASSPVKTTNEKLFF
>TRBJ1-5|TRBV28|NA|NA
TGTGGTAACGGCCCAGGGAAGGGCCCCCATCAGCCCCAGCATTTT
CGNGPGKGPHQPQHF
>TRBJ1-4|TRBV9|NA|NA
TGTGCCAACCGCCGGCCCCTCAGGAATGAAAAACTGTTTTTT
CANRRPLRNEKLFF
>TRBJ1-2|TRBV7-2|NA|NA
TGTGCCAGCAGCCCCGATCCAAGTGGGGGGCGAGATACCTTC
CASSPDPSGGRDTF
>TRBJ2-1|TRBV5-1|NA|TRBD2
TGCGCCAGCAGCTTAATTAGCGGGAGCAATGAGCAGTTCTTC
CASSLISGSNEQFF
>TRBJ1-1|TRBV2|NA|NA
TGTGCCAGCAGTGAACTCCCCTCGCACACTGAAGCTTTCTTT
CASSELPSHTEAFF
>TRBJ2-7|TRBV4-3|once|TRBD2
TGCGCCAGCAGCCGGGAGCGGGAGCTCTACGAGCAGTACTTC
CASSRERELYEQYF
>TRBJ2-2|TRBV18|once|NA
TGTGCCAGCTCACCGTTGAGCGGGGAGCTGTTTTTT
CASSPLSGELFF
>TRBJ2-7|TRBV5-1|NA|NA
TGCGCCAGCAGCCAAGGCCAGGGGGAGGCTGGGCAGTACTTC
CASSQGQGEAGQYF
>TRBJ1-5|TRBV18|NA|NA
TGTGCCAGCTCAGCAGGGGTCAATCAGCCCCAGCATTTT
CASSAGVNQPQHF
>TRBJ2-7|TRBV19|NA|NA
TGTGCCAGTATCCGGGGGCTTTTGTCCTACGAGCAGTACTTC
CASIRGLLSYEQYF
>TRBJ2-1|TRBV27|NA|TRBD2
TGTGCCAGCAGTTTACGGTCTAGCGGGAGTGGTTACAATGAGCAGTTCTTC
CASSLRSSGSGYNEQFF
>TRBJ2-6|TRBV28|once|NA
TGTGCCAGCAGTTTAAGCGCTGGGGCCAACGTCCTGACTTTC
CASSLSAGANVLTF
>TRBJ1-2|TRBV18|NA|NA
TGTGCCAGCTCACCGAGAGGGTACGAGGGAGACTATGGCTACACCTTC
CASSPRGYEGDYGYTF
>TRBJ2-3|TRBV2|NA|NA
TGTGCCAGCAGACTAGGTAACACAGATACGCAGTATTTT
CASRLGNTDTQYF
>TRBJ2-2|TRBV6-5|NA|NA
TGTGCCAGCAGGACCGTGGGCCTCAATACCGGGGAGCTGTTTTTT
CASRTVGLNTGELFF
>TRBJ2-7|TRBV18|NA|TRBD2
TGTGCCAGCTCCCGCGATGGGACTAGCTTCTACGAGCAGTACTTC
CASSRDGTSFYEQYF
>TRBJ1-3|TRBV28|NA|NA
TGTGCCAGCAGTTTACCGTCGAGCTCTGGAAACACCATATATTTT
CASSLPSSSGNTIYF
>TRBJ1-2|TRBV29-1|NA|TRBD1
TGCAGCGTTGTAGAGGACAGGGACTATGGCTACACCTTC
CSVVEDRDYGYTF